Shown below are 11 T cell receptor beta chains from a single sample sequenced in a study of CD8 T cells in Susac syndrome. Reverse transcription of roughly 0.5 to 1 ug RNA was carried out with random hexamers. TCRdb re-called the immunoSEQ multiplex PCR reads with MiXCR, one entry per CDR3 protein. The table lists roughly 150,000 distinct CDR3 sequences, less than 97% of them singletons. The sequencing sample was made of CD8+ T cells from PBMCs. The receptors were sampled from a human donor with multiple sclerosis.

The J gene is TRBJ1-5, the V gene TRBV15; TRBD1 matches 9 bases. Germline CDR1 is LNHNV and CDR2 is YYDKDF (reference sequence). This CDR3 has 16 residues. Losses at the gene ends were 3 bases for V and 7 bases for J; bases not matched to a gene: 10. In DNA form, the CDR3 reads TGTGCCACCAGCAGGTGGGACAGGGTAGGAGGCCAGCCCCAGCATTTT. Translating gives CATSRWDRVGGQPQHF.

The chain recombines TRBV20-1 with TRBJ2-1, with D possibly being TRBD2 (6 bases). V was pared by 1 base and J by 2 bases, with 9 bases between. CDR3 length: 14 residues. Germline CDR1 and CDR2: DFQATT and SNEGSKA (reference sequence). CDR3 DNA sequence: TGCAGTGCTAGAGTGGAGGGAGCCTACAATGAGCAGTTCTTC. Translated, it gives CSARVEGAYNEQFF.

The V and J genes are TRBV25-1 and TRBJ2-5, with a weak D call TRBD2 (5 bases). Trimming left V 3 bases short and J 2 bases short, with 10 bases between. The germline V gene has CDR1 MGHDK and CDR2 SYGVNS. The CDR3 sequence is 14 residues long. This chain's CDR3 is CASSDPGEQETQYF. As DNA, the CDR3 is TGTGCCAGCAGTGACCCCGGGGAGCAAGAGACCCAGTACTTC. The variable domain in full, completed from reference TRBV25-1 and TRBJ2-5, reads EADIYQTPRYLVIGTGKKITLECSQTMGHDKMYWYQQDPGMELHLIHYSYGVNSTEKGDLSSESTVSRIRTEHFPLTLESARPSHTSQYLCASSDPGEQETQYFGPGTRLLVL.

In its sample, this clonotype was seen once. This chain connects TRBV3-1 to TRBJ1-5, with D possibly TRBD1 on 5 matching bases. V lost 0 bases, J lost 4 bases, and 13 bases lay in between. The CDR3 spans 16 residues. Germline V gene data show CDR1 as LGHDT and CDR2 as YNNKEL (reference sequence). In nucleotides, the CDR3 is TGTGCCAGCAGCCAAGATCGGCACCCAGGGAATCAGCCCCAGCATTTT. Amino acid sequence: CASSQDRHPGNQPQHF.

CDR3 in DNA: TGCAGTGCTACCTCACCGGGGCCTAGAAACACCATATATTTT. It codes for CSATSPGPRNTIYF. The genes are TRBV20-1 and TRBJ1-3, with a tentative D call TRBD1 (5 bases). V shed 4 bases and J shed 5 bases, with 15 bases lying between them. This CDR3 region has 14 residues. CDR1 is DFQATT, CDR2 SNEGSKA, per germline (reference sequence).

V gene TRBV12-3 or TRBV12-4 combines with J gene TRBJ2-1; tentatively, D is TRBD2 (5 bases). The germline V and J ends were trimmed by 8 bases and 9 bases, with 11 bases remaining between them. The CDR3 is made up of 11 amino acids. The CDR3 DNA reads TGTGCCAGCGGGTCCGAGGGTGAGCAGTTCTTC. It yields the protein CASGSEGEQFF.

This rearrangement joins TRBV5-1 to TRBJ1-2; D may be TRBD1 (5 bases). V dropped 3 bases and J dropped 4 bases, with 7 bases sitting between them. This CDR3 region has 12 residues. CDR1 and CDR2 (germline): SGHRS, YFSETQ. The CDR3: CASSSQGYGYTF. The CDR3 DNA reads as TGCGCCAGCAGCTCTCAGGGCTATGGCTACACCTTC.

The chain recombines TRBV9 with TRBJ2-3, with TRBD1 identical over 7 bases. With V trimmed by 6 bases and J by 0 bases, 7 bases remained unmatched. There are 15 residues in the CDR3. The germline CDR1 and CDR2 sequences are SGDLS and YYNGEE. CDR3 sequence reads: CASTHGTASTDTQYF. CDR3 nucleotide sequence: TGTGCCAGCACGCACGGGACAGCAAGCACAGATACGCAGTATTTT.

About this clonotype itself: The junction departs from germline at one end; a sequencing error may be responsible. This sequence joins TRBV15 and TRBJ1-1; 8 bases are shared with TRBD1. Per the germline V gene, CDR1 is LNHNV and CDR2 is YYDKDF (reference sequence). This CDR3 comprises 16 residues. This chain's CDR3 is CATTRHRGIGNTEAFF. CDR3 nucleotide sequence: TGTGCCACCACCAGACACAGGGGGATAGGTAACACTGAAGCTTTCTTT.

J is TRBJ2-1 and V is TRBV20-1; TRBD1 matches 8 bases. The length of the CDR3 is 17 residues. J lost 0 bases, V lost 5 bases, and 12 bases had no gene match. Germline V gene data show CDR1 as DFQATT and CDR2 as SNEGSKA (reference sequence). The CDR3 region is CSALQTGAGSSYNEQFF. The CDR3 bases are TGCAGTGCTCTCCAGACAGGGGCGGGGAGCTCCTACAATGAGCAGTTCTTC.

This clonotype was recorded once. The chain combines TRBV6-1 with TRBJ1-6, with TRBD1 identical over 12 bases. Germline V gives CDR1 MNHNS, CDR2 SASEGT. The CDR3 is made up of 14 amino acids. After removal of 11 bases from V and 7 bases from J, the junction contained 6 bases not matched to a gene. CDR3 nucleotide sequence: TGTGCCGTATGGGGGACAGGGGGCAATTCACCCCTCCACTTT. Protein product: CAVWGTGGNSPLHF.